Sequencing of this T cell receptor beta chain was carried out in a study of beta chain features in type 1 diabetes. The isolated RNA, all of it, was reverse transcribed, so expressed TCRB transcripts were what got sequenced. The assay was immunoSEQ multiplex PCR, and TCRdb's table has in-frame clones only and misses some. Seen here are a few hundred thousand clones, around 16% observed once, and the top ten hold approximately 0.019%. The V gene lost 1 base and the J gene lost 0 bases, with 13 bases spanning the gap. The CDR3 has 18 residues. Per the germline V gene, CDR1 is SGHTA and CDR2 is FQGTGA. The clonotype was recovered from a woman aged 18-30 years in good health. Sequenced input: naive CD4+ T cells from blood. The J gene is TRBJ2-6, the V gene TRBV7-3; perhaps TRBD2 as D (6 bases). CDR3 protein: CASSLRGEYSSGANVLTF. The DNA of the CDR3 is TGTGCCAGCAGCTTAAGGGGGGAATACAGCTCTGGGGCCAACGTCCTGACTTTC.